This entry features one T cell receptor beta chain sequence. Its cognate antigen is unknown. The data belong to a study of cytomegalovirus exposure and HLA in healthy donors. Whole-study findings and limits: Several V segments, TRBV6-2 and TRBV6-3 among them, could not be told apart and were dropped. A previous analysis found most TCR beta V segments productive roughly 87% or roughly 30% of the time. A later analysis reportedly found that, within productive TCRs, an Asian-associated ancestry cluster had fewer N-insertions than the mean observed across the roughly 670 donors. Several of the most significant clusters were apparently associated with common viral pathogens in a later analysis.

The study ran its PCR with 60 Vbeta and 13 Jbeta primers. Assay: immunoSEQ multiplex PCR; the TCRdb copy retains only in-frame clones and omits some. The data hold 150,000 to 200,000 clones, with 75% to 85% observed a single time. V shed 2 bases and J 1 base; nucleotides not matched to a gene: 13. Germline V gene sequence: CDR1 GTSNPN, CDR2 SVGIG (reference sequence). The CDR3 has 17 residues. The V gene is TRBV30, the J gene TRBJ2-7; 8 bases line up with TRBD2. The sample was PBMCs. This TCR derives from a woman aged 30 to 39 in good health and CMV-seropositive. The CDR3 DNA reads TGTGCCTGGAGTCCAACGGGGCCAGCGGGAGTGTCCTACGAGCAGTACTTC. It translates to CAWSPTGPAGVSYEQYF.